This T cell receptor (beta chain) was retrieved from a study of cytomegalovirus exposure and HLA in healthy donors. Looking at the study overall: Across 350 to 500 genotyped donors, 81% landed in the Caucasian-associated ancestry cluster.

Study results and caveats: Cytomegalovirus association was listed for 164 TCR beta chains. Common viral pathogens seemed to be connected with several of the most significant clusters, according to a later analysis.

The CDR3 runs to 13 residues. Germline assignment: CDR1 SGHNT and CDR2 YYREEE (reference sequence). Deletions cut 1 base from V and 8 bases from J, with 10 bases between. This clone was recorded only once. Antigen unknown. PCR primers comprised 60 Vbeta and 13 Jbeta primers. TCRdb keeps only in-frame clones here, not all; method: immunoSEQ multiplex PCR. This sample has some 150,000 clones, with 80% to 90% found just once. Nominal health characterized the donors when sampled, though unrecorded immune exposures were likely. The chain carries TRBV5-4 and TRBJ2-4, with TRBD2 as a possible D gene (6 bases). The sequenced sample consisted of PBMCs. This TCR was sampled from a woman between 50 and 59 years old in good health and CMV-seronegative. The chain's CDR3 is CASSLRGEDIQYF. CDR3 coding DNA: TGTGCCAGCAGCTTGAGAGGGGAGGACATTCAGTACTTC.